This TCR beta chain was sequenced for a study of T cell changes during pregnancy in multiple sclerosis. Produced via immunoSEQ multiplex PCR; TCRdb's table is partial and in-frame only. In the table there are under 110,000 clones, more than 85% of which are singletons. Germline CDR1 reads SNHLY; CDR2 reads FYNNEI. The junction had 15 bases not matched to a gene; V was cut back by 5 bases and J by 12 bases. The CDR3 extends over 14 amino acids. This clone was detected a few times. The sample consisted of peripheral blood, taken in the second trimester of pregnancy. This receptor was identified in a female donor with multiple sclerosis, enrolled in a pregnancy study. The V gene is TRBV2, the J gene TRBJ1-2; 7 bases map to TRBD1. The CDR3 loop reads CASSRGTDHSVDTF. The CDR3, as DNA: TGTGCCAGCAGTAGAGGGACAGACCATTCTGTAGACACCTTC.